This T cell receptor beta chain originates from a study of blood T cell repertoires in COVID-19. Across the whole study: Donors in the United States, Italy and Spain gave samples during acute or convalescent COVID-19. T cells, B-cell-depleted T cells, or PBMCs provided the cDNA or gDNA that served as material.

Germline loops: CDR1 MNHEY, CDR2 SMNVEV (reference sequence). Deletions cut 3 bases from V and 5 bases from J, with 10 bases between. This CDR3 spans 14 amino acids. Original methodology: The assay estimated nucleated cells by amplifying reference gene primers. TCRdb's copy holds only in-frame clones and misses some; the assay was immunoSEQ multiplex PCR. The V and J calls and clone size were taken over from that table, and D and trimming were inferred from the DNA. Among around 270,000 clones listed, less than 90% were seen once. The sequenced sample consisted of peripheral blood. V and J are TRBV27 and TRBJ2-2, with a tentative D call TRBD1 (5 bases). The TCR sequence derives from a woman in her 40s who had recovered from COVID-19. The CDR3 spells CASSFDRGTGELFF. The CDR3 coding sequence is TGTGCCAGCAGTTTCGATAGGGGAACCGGGGAGCTGTTTTTT.